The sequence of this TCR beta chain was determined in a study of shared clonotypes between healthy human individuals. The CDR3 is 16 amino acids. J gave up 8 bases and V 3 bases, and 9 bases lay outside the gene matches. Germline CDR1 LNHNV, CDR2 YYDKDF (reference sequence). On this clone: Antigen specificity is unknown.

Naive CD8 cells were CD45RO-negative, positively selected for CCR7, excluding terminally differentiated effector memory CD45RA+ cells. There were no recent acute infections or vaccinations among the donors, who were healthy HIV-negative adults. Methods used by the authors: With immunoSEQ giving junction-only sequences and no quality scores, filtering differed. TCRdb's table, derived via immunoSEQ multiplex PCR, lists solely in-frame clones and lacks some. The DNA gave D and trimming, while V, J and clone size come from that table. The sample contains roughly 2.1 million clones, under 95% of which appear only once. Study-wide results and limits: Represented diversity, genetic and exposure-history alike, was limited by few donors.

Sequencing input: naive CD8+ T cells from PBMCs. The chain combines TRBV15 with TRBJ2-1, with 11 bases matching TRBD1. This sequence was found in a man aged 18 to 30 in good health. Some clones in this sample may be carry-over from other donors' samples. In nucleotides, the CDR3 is TGTGCCACCAGCAGTCCCATGGGACAGGGGGGAGATGAGCAGTTCTTC. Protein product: CATSSPMGQGGDEQFF.